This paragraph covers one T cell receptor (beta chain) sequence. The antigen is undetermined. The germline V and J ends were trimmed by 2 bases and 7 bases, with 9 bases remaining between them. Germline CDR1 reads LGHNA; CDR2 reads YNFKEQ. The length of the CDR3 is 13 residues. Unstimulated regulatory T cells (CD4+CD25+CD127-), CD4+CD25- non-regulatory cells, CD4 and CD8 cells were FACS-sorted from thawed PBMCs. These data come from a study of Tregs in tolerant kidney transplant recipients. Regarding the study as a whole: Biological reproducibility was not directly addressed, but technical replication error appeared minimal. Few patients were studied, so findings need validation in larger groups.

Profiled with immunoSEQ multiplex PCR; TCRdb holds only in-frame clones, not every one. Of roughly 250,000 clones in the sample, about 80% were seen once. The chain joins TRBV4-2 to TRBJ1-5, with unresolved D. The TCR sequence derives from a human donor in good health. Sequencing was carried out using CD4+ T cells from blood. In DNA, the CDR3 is TGTGCCAGCAGCCAATTGTCCCAGCAGCCCCAGCATTTT. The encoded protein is CASSQLSQQPQHF.